These 28 T cell receptor beta chains came from one sample sequenced in a study of T cells after yellow fever vaccination. TCRdb re-called the 5' RACE reads with MiXCR, one entry per CDR3 protein. The table records about 94,000 distinct CDR3 sequences, about 8.4% of them present only once. The sequencing used CD8+ T cells not binding an NS4B(214-222) dextramer, sorted from PBMCs, collected less than 18 days after the first yellow fever vaccination. These receptors were taken from a young man who received the YFV17D yellow fever vaccine.

A single count supports this clonotype. V gene TRBV7-2 combines with J gene TRBJ2-1; D not resolved. The V end lost 2 bases, the J end lost 5 bases, and 19 bases lay between the germline ends. This CDR3 has 17 amino acids. Germline V gives CDR1 SGHTA, CDR2 FQGNSA. The CDR3 DNA sequence: TGTGCCAGCAGCTTACCGAGATCGGGTTCGTACAACAATGAGCAGTTCTTC. This sequence encodes CASSLPRSGSYNNEQFF.

The chain uses TRBV11-2 and TRBJ2-5; D unresolved. Germline assignment: CDR1 SGHAT and CDR2 FQNNGV. This CDR3 region has 13 residues. V was clipped by 5 bases and J by 4 bases, with 11 bases between them. CDR3 bases: TGTGCCAGCAGCAGGGTGGACCCAGAGACCCAGTACTTC. It codes for CASSRVDPETQYF.

In this sample, this clonotype turned up many times. The chain carries TRBV10-2 and TRBJ2-3, with D possibly being TRBD2 (7 bases). This CDR3 is built from 14 residues. The germline V and J ends were trimmed by 5 bases and 5 bases, with 14 bases remaining between them. The V gene's germline CDR1 is WSHSY and CDR2 SAAADI. This chain's CDR3 is CASSSVGGRDTQYF. DNA for the CDR3: TGCGCCAGCAGTTCCGTCGGGGGGCGAGATACGCAGTATTTT.

This clonotype has more than one count but fewer than ten. The chain carries TRBV6-6 and TRBJ2-2; D uncertain. Germline V gives CDR1 MNHNY, CDR2 SVGAGI (reference sequence). Trimming removed 6 bases at V and 4 bases at J, with 9 bases between. The CDR3 contains 13 residues. The CDR3 DNA is TGTGCCAGCAGCCCCCCCGGCACCGGGGAGCTGTTTTTT. Its translation: CASSPPGTGELFF.

The chain links TRBV5-1 to TRBJ2-7; D may be TRBD1 (7 bases). Germline CDR1 and CDR2: SGHRS and YFSETQ. The CDR3 totals 15 residues. V was cut by 3 bases and J by 2 bases, with 15 bases left in between. This CDR3 reads CASSSDREVAYEQYF. CDR3 in DNA: TGCGCCAGCAGCTCCGACAGGGAGGTAGCCTACGAGCAGTACTTC.

This clonotype was counted only a few times. The V call is TRBV11-2, the J call TRBJ2-2, with D maybe TRBD1 (5 bases). The germline CDR1 and CDR2 sequences are SGHAT and FQNNGV. Trimming removed 8 bases at V and 1 base at J, with 14 bases between. This CDR3 has 15 residues. In nucleotides, the CDR3 is TGTGCCAGCTTTACCAGGCAGGGGAACACCGGGGAGCTGTTTTTT. This translates into CASFTRQGNTGELFF.

The chain joins TRBV5-5 to TRBJ1-2, with D possibly being TRBD1 (5 bases). Germline CDR1 SGHKS, CDR2 YYEKEE (reference sequence). This CDR3 region has 12 residues. Trimming took 4 bases from V and 4 from J, leaving 8 bases between them. This chain's CDR3 is CASSNQGYGYTF. CDR3 in DNA: TGTGCCAGCAGCAATCAGGGCTATGGCTACACCTTC.

The sample holds many counts of this clonotype. This chain joins TRBV2 and TRBJ2-3; 7 bases align to TRBD1. The germline V gene has CDR1 SNHLY and CDR2 FYNNEI. CDR3 size: 15 residues. J lost 0 bases, V lost 6 bases, and 6 bases had no gene match. The CDR3 nucleotides are TGTGCCAGCAGCGTCGGACAGGAAAGCACAGATACGCAGTATTTT. Encoded protein: CASSVGQESTDTQYF.

In its sample, this clonotype was seen a few times. The CDR3 sequence is CATSDSSGGTDTQYF. As DNA, the CDR3 is TGTGCCACCAGTGATTCATCGGGGGGCACAGATACGCAGTATTTT. This chain joins TRBV24-1 and TRBJ2-3, with a tentative D call TRBD2 (6 bases). The CDR3 spans 15 residues. Germline CDR1 KGHDR, CDR2 SFDVKD. With 2 bases removed from V and 1 base from J, the gap between germline ends came to 9 bases.

The CDR3 region has the DNA TGCGCCAGCAGCGCCGAAGGGGGGATAGTCTCCTACGAGCAGTACTTC. As protein: CASSAEGGIVSYEQYF. This chain joins TRBV5-1 and TRBJ2-7; either TRBD1 or TRBD2 may fit D (6 bases each). This CDR3 contains 16 residues. In germline, CDR1 is SGHRS, CDR2 YFSETQ. V shed 4 bases and J shed 0 bases, with 17 bases lying between them.

Only a few counts were recorded for this clonotype. The chain is built from TRBV12-3 or TRBV12-4 and TRBJ1-1; D is unclear. Trimming left V 4 bases short and J 1 base short, with 4 bases between. The CDR3 consists of 12 residues. For the CDR3, the DNA is TGTGCCAGCAGTTGGCGGAACACTGAAGCTTTCTTT. As protein: CASSWRNTEAFF.

Comment on this clonotype: Germline and junction disagree at one end, which may indicate a read error. The chain couples TRBV4-1 to TRBJ2-7, with 8 bases matching TRBD1. Germline CDR1 is MGHRA and CDR2 is YSYEKL. CDR3 length equals 14 residues. Here the CDR3 reads CASSQGTGCYEHYF. In nucleotides, the CDR3 is TGCGCCAGCAGCCAAGGGACAGGGTGTTACGAGCACTACTTC.

This chain connects TRBV15 to TRBJ2-7; 8 bases are shared with TRBD1. Germline V gene sequence: CDR1 LNHNV, CDR2 YYDKDF (reference sequence). V trimming: 4 bases; J trimming: 1 base; junction bases outside the gene matches: 6. The CDR3 consists of 15 residues. CDR3 protein: CATSNGDRTSYEQYF. The CDR3 DNA reads as TGTGCCACCAGCAACGGGGACAGGACATCCTACGAGCAGTACTTC.

The chain couples TRBV12-3 or TRBV12-4 to TRBJ2-7, with 8 bases aligning to TRBD1. Trimming cost V 5 bases and J 7 bases; bases outside gene matches: 10. The CDR3 loop spans 14 amino acids. CDR3: CASSPDTGGPEQYV. CDR3 sequence (DNA): TGTGCCAGCAGTCCCGATACAGGGGGACCAGAGCAGTACGTC.

The CDR3 region is CASSPRGGLETQYF. CDR3 nucleotides: TGTGCCAGCAGTCCCCGGGGAGGGTTGGAGACCCAGTACTTC. V and J are TRBV6-1 and TRBJ2-5, with 7 bases identical to TRBD2. V was pared by 5 bases and J by 5 bases, with 8 bases of the junction left unmatched. The CDR3 is 14 residues long. Germline CDR1 reads MNHNS; CDR2 reads SASEGT.

This clonotype has more than one count but fewer than ten. The rearrangement links TRBV19 to TRBJ2-7, with D perhaps TRBD1 or TRBD2 (5 bases each). Trimming removed 2 bases at V and 3 bases at J, with 8 bases between. Looked up from germline, CDR1 is LNHDA and CDR2 is SQIVND (reference sequence). CDR3 size: 13 residues. CDR3 nucleotide sequence: TGTGCCAGTAGTATATCGAGGGGCTACGAGCAGTACTTC. Translated, it gives CASSISRGYEQYF.

J is TRBJ2-3 and V is TRBV10-3; tentatively, D is TRBD1 or TRBD2 (5 bases each). V lost 3 bases and J lost 0, with 13 bases in between. There are 16 residues in the CDR3. Germline V gives CDR1 ENHRY, CDR2 SYGVKD. As DNA, the CDR3 is TGTGCCATCAGTGATGGGGACGACGGAAGCACAGATACGCAGTATTTT. It translates to CAISDGDDGSTDTQYF.

This clonotype showed up just once. The chain has TRBV6-2 or TRBV6-3 and TRBJ2-1, with D perhaps TRBD1 or TRBD2 (5 bases each). The CDR3 has 16 amino acids. Deletions cut 6 bases from V and 4 bases from J, with 19 bases between. The germline CDR1 and CDR2 sequences are MNHEY and SVGEGT. Written as DNA, the CDR3 is TGTGCCAGCAGGACCACCGGGACCAACCCTTACAATGAGCAGTTCTTC. Residues: CASRTTGTNPYNEQFF.

This clonotype occurred a few times. This chain links TRBV3-1 with TRBJ1-4; D is undetermined. This CDR3 region has 15 residues. The V gene lost 5 bases and the J gene lost 1 base, with 11 bases spanning the gap. Germline-derived CDR1 and CDR2 are LGHDT and YNNKEL (reference sequence). Written as DNA, the CDR3 is TGTGCCAGCAGCGAAGGGAGGGTAACTAATGAAAAACTGTTTTTT. Translating it yields CASSEGRVTNEKLFF.

V usage is TRBV4-2 and J usage is TRBJ2-6; D is uncertain. Germline V gene data show CDR1 as LGHNA and CDR2 as YNFKEQ. This CDR3 has 13 residues. V dropped 8 bases and J dropped 6 bases, with 11 bases sitting between them. CDR3 region: CASSWLEANVLTF. The CDR3 nucleotides are TGTGCCAGCTCCTGGCTTGAGGCCAACGTCCTGACTTTC.

This clonotype was counted a few times. The rearrangement joins TRBV6-1 to TRBJ2-1; weak D call: TRBD1 (6 bases). CDR1 is MNHNS and CDR2 is SASEGT in the germline V gene. The CDR3 sequence is 15 residues long. Trimming removed 6 bases from V and 7 bases from J, with 19 bases in between. The CDR3 sequence is CASRNVGAPFNEQFF. CDR3 bases: TGTGCCAGCAGGAACGTGGGGGCCCCCTTTAATGAGCAGTTCTTC.

A few counts support this clonotype. The chain has TRBV4-3 and TRBJ2-3; D is unresolved. Trimming cost V 0 bases and J 1 base, with 11 bases left between them. The CDR3 is 16 amino acids. Per germline, CDR1 LGHNA and CDR2 YSLEER. This chain's CDR3 is CASSQESLLGTDTQYF. The DNA for the CDR3 is TGCGCCAGCAGCCAAGAATCCCTTCTGGGCACAGATACGCAGTATTTT.

V is TRBV7-8 and J is TRBJ1-1; no reliable D call. Trimming removed 5 bases at V and 2 bases at J, with 18 bases between. CDR1 SGHVS and CDR2 FQNEAQ come from the germline V gene. The CDR3 is made up of 16 amino acids. The CDR3 sequence: CASSLGFGQLNTEAFF. The CDR3 DNA reads TGTGCCAGCAGCCTTGGCTTTGGGCAGCTCAACACTGAAGCTTTCTTT. Together with reference TRBV7-8 and TRBJ1-1, the CDR3 gives the full variable domain: GAGVSQSPRYKVAKRGQDVALRCDPISGHVSLFWYQQALGQGPEFLTYFQNEAQLDKSGLPSDRFFAERPEGSVSTLKIQRTQQEDSAVYLCASSLGFGQLNTEAFFGQGTRLTVV.

This clonotype occurred a few times. This chain joins TRBV4-2 and TRBJ2-7, with TRBD1 matching over 8 bases. With V trimmed by 4 bases and J by 3 bases, 11 bases remained unmatched. This CDR3 has 16 residues. Per the germline V gene, CDR1 is LGHNA and CDR2 is YNFKEQ. The CDR3: CASSPTGAGGFYEQYF. CDR3 DNA sequence: TGTGCCAGCAGCCCCACCGGCGCAGGGGGCTTCTACGAGCAGTACTTC.

The chain is built from TRBV20-1 and TRBJ1-2; a possible D gene is TRBD1 (5 bases). The CDR3 contains 14 residues. Per the germline V gene, CDR1 is DFQATT and CDR2 is SNEGSKA (reference sequence). Trimming cost V 3 bases and J 4 bases, with 15 bases left between them. In nucleotides, the CDR3 is TGCAGTGCTAGTTCTTTGGGGGAGGTCTATGGCTACACCTTC. Encoded protein: CSASSLGEVYGYTF.

This clonotype was seen a handful of times. This chain links TRBV4-1 with TRBJ2-7, with 7 bases aligning to TRBD1. V gave up 4 bases and J gave up 4 bases; unmatched junction bases: 7. The V gene's germline CDR1 is MGHRA and CDR2 YSYEKL. The CDR3 consists of 14 residues. The CDR3: CASSPRQGGYEQYF. As DNA, the CDR3 is TGCGCCAGCAGCCCGCGACAGGGTGGGTACGAGCAGTACTTC.

The chain joins TRBV2 to TRBJ2-2, with no clear D. CDR3 size: 14 residues. Looked up from germline, CDR1 is SNHLY and CDR2 is FYNNEI. V was pared by 7 bases and J by 5 bases, with 14 bases between. The CDR3 nucleotides read TGTGCCAGCATTCCAACGGGCCCAACCGGGGAGCTGTTTTTT. It yields the protein CASIPTGPTGELFF. Based on the CDR3 plus reference TRBV2 and TRBJ2-2, the full variable domain is EPEVTQTPSHQVTQMGQEVILRCVPISNHLYFYWYRQILGQKVEFLVSFYNNEISEKSEIFDDQFSVERPDGSNFTLKIRSTKLEDSAMYFCASIPTGPTGELFFGEGSRLTVL.

The chain combines TRBV10-3 with TRBJ1-5, with D perhaps matching TRBD1 (6 bases). With 10 bases removed from V and 7 bases from J, the gap between germline ends came to 20 bases. The CDR3 is 14 amino acids. Germline V gene lookup returns CDR1 ENHRY and CDR2 SYGVKD. The CDR3 loop is CAKGGREVRQPQHF. The CDR3 nucleotides read TGTGCCAAAGGGGGGCGCGAAGTGAGACAGCCCCAGCATTTT.